The 3 T cell receptor beta chains listed next were all sequenced from one sample in a study of blood T cell repertoires in COVID-19. The assay was immunoSEQ multiplex PCR, and TCRdb's table has in-frame clones only and misses some. The table lists 40,000 to 50,000 clones, 89% of them singletons. Sequencing was carried out using peripheral blood. Receptors were obtained from a human donor in a cohort sampled during active COVID-19.

V and J are TRBV6-5 and TRBJ1-6; the match to TRBD1 covers 9 bases. CDR3 length: 13 residues. Trimming removed 8 bases from V and 13 bases from J; junction bases left unmatched: 9. Germline CDR1 and CDR2: MNHEY and SVGAGI. CDR3 bases: TGTGCCAGCGGGGGACAGGGTGATTATCCCCTCCACTTT. Translated, it gives CASGGQGDYPLHF.

The chain has TRBV19 and TRBJ1-1; possible D gene TRBD1, 6 bases. There are 14 residues in the CDR3. Trimming shortened V by 3 bases and J by 4 bases, and 12 bases separated the two germline ends. CDR1 and CDR2 (germline): LNHDA, SQIVND (reference sequence). CDR3 in amino acids: CASSIPGVGTEAFF. CDR3 coding DNA: TGTGCCAGTAGTATCCCAGGGGTAGGCACTGAAGCTTTCTTT.

The chain has TRBV11-2 and TRBJ1-2; D may be TRBD1 (5 bases). This CDR3 has 14 residues. With 5 bases removed from V and 4 bases from J, the gap between germline ends came to 14 bases. Germline CDR1 is SGHAT and CDR2 is FQNNGV. The CDR3 is CASSPKGTAYGYTF. Written as DNA, the CDR3 is TGTGCCAGCAGCCCAAAAGGGACTGCCTATGGCTACACCTTC.